This TCR beta chain was recovered during a study of blood T cell repertoires in COVID-19. About the study: Samples representing acute and convalescent COVID-19 were sourced from the United States, Italy and Spain. In each case, the material was cDNA or gDNA derived from T cells, B-cell-depleted T cells, or PBMCs.

Germline V gives CDR1 ENHRY, CDR2 SYGVKD. With 0 bases removed from V and 1 base from J, the gap between germline ends came to 12 bases. The CDR3 totals 16 residues. Original methodology: Cell counts per sample came from amplifying reference gene primers. Here immunoSEQ multiplex PCR was the method, and the copy in TCRdb shows in-frame clones only, minus some. Clone size and the V and J calls come from that table; the DNA yielded D and trimming. The table records approximately 120,000 clones, 75% to 90% of them present only once. The sequence was obtained from a woman between 45 and 65 years old with acute or convalescent COVID-19. The specimen sequenced was peripheral blood. V usage is TRBV10-3 and J usage is TRBJ1-1; a possible D gene is TRBD1 (5 bases). The CDR3 loop reads CAISESGWGANTEAFF. Written as DNA, the CDR3 is TGTGCCATCAGTGAGTCGGGGTGGGGCGCGAACACTGAAGCTTTCTTT.